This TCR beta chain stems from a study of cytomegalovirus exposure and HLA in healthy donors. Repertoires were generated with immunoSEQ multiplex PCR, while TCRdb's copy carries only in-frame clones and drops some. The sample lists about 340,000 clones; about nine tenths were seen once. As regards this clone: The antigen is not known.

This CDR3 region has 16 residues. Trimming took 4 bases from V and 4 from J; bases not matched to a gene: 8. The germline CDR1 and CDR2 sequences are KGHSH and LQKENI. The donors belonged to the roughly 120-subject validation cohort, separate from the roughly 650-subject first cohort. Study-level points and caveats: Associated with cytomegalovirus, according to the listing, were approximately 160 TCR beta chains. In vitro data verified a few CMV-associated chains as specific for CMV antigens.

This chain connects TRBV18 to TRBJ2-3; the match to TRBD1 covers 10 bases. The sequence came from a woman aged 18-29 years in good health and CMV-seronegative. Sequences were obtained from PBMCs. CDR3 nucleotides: TGTGCCAGCTCACTCTGGACAGGGGGAACCTCAGATACGCAGTATTTT. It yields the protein CASSLWTGGTSDTQYF.